Sequencing of this T cell receptor beta chain was carried out in a study of radiotherapy plus CTLA-4 blockade in lung cancer. About this clone itself: Antigen specificity is unknown.

Assay: immunoSEQ multiplex PCR; the TCRdb copy retains only in-frame clones and omits some. The table lists over 100,000 clones, more than 75% of them singletons. In germline, CDR1 is SNHLY, CDR2 FYNNEI. V was shortened by 4 bases and J by 0 bases, with 16 bases between the two germline ends. This CDR3 has 17 residues. Points from the study as a whole: Response, reportedly, was best predicted by interferon-beta along with early blood T cell clone dynamics.

This chain connects TRBV2 to TRBJ2-4; perhaps TRBD1 as D (6 bases). Source: peripheral blood, taken from a patient treated with radiotherapy plus ipilimumab. The sequence came from a human donor with non-small cell lung cancer that progressed on radiotherapy plus ipilimumab. Some clones in this sample may be carry-over from other donors' samples. The CDR3 sequence: CASSVMGAVLAKNIQYF. Written as DNA, the CDR3 is TGTGCCAGCAGTGTGATGGGGGCAGTCCTAGCCAAAAACATTCAGTACTTC.